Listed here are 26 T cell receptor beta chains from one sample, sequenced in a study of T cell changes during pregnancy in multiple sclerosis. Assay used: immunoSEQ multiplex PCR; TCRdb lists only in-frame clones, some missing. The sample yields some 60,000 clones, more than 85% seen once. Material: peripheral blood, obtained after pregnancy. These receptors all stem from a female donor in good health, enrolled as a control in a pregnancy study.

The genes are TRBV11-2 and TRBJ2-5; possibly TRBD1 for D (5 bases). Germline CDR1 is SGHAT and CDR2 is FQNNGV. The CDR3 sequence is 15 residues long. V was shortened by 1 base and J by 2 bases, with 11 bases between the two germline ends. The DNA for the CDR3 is TGTGCCAGCAGCTTAGGCCCGACAGTTCAAGAGACCCAGTACTTC. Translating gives CASSLGPTVQETQYF.

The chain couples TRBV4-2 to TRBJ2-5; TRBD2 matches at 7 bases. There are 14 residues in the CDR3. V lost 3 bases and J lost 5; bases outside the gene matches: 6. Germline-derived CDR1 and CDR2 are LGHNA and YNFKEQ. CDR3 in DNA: TGTGCCAGCAGCCACAACAAGGGAGGGGAGACCCAGTACTTC. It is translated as CASSHNKGGETQYF.

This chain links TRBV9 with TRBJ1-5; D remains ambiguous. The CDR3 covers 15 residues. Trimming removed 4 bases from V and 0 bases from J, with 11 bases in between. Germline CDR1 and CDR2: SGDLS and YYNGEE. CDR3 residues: CASSSSGNSNQPQHF. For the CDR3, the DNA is TGTGCCAGCAGCTCTAGTGGTAATAGCAATCAGCCCCAGCATTTT. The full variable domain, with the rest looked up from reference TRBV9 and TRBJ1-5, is DSGVTQTPKHLITATGQRVTLRCSPRSGDLSVYWYQQSLDQGLQFLIQYYNGEERAKGNILERFSAQQFPDLHSELNLSSLELGDSALYFCASSSSGNSNQPQHFGDGTRLSIL.

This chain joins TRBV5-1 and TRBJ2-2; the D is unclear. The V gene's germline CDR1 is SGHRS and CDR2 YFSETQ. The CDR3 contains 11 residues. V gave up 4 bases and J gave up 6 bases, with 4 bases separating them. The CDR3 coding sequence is TGCGCCAGCAGCGGGCCCGGGGAGCTGTTTTTT. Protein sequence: CASSGPGELFF.

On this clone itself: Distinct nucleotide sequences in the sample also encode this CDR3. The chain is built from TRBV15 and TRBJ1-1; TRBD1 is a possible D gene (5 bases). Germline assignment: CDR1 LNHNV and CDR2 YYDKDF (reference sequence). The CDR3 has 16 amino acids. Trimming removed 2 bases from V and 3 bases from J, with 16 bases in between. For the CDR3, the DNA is TGTGCCACCAGCAGACCTAGGACGGGAGGGGACACTGAAGCTTTCTTT. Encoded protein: CATSRPRTGGDTEAFF.

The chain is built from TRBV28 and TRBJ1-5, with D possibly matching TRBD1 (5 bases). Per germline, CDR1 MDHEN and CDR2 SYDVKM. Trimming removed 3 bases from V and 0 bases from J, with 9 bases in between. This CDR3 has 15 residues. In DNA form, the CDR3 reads TGTGCCAGCAGTTTCCAGGGCTATAGCAATCAGCCCCAGCATTTT. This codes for CASSFQGYSNQPQHF.

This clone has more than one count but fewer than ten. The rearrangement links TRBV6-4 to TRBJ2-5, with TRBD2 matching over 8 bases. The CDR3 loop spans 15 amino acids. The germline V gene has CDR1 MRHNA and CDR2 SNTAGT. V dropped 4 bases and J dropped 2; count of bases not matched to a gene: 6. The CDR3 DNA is TGTGCCAGCAGTGTCTCCCCGGGGGGGCAAGAGACCCAGTACTTC. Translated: CASSVSPGGQETQYF.

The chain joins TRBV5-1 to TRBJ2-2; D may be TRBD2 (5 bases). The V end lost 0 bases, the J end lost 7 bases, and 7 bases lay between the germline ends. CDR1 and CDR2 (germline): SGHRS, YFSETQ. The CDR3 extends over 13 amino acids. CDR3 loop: CASSLDSGGELFF. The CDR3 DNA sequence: TGCGCCAGCAGCTTGGACAGCGGCGGGGAGCTGTTTTTT.

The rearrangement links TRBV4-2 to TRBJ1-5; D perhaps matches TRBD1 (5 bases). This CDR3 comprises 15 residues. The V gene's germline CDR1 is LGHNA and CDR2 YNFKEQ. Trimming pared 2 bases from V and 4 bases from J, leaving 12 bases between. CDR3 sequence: CASSQSGKVNQPQHF. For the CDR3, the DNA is TGTGCCAGCAGCCAATCAGGGAAAGTAAATCAGCCCCAGCATTTT.

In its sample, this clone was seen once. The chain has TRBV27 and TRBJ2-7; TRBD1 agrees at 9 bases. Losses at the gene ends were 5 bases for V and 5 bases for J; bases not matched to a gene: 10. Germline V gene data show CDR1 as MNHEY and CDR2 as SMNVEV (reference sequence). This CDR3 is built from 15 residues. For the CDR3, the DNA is TGTGCCAGCAGTAGCCCGGGACAGGGAGTCCACGAGCAGTACTTC. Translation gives CASSSPGQGVHEQYF.

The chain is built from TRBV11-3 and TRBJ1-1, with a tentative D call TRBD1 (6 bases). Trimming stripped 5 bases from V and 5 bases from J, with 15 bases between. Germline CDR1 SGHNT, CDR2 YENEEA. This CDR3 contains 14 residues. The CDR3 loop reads CASSPGHTGTEAFF. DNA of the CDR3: TGTGCCAGCAGCCCGGGACATACAGGGACTGAAGCTTTCTTT.

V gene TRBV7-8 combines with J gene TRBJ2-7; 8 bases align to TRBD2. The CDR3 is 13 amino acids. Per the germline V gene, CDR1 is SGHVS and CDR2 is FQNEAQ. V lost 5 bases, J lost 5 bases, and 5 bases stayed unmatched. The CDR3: CASSPTSAHEQYF. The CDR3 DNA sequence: TGTGCCAGCAGCCCGACTAGCGCCCACGAGCAGTACTTC.

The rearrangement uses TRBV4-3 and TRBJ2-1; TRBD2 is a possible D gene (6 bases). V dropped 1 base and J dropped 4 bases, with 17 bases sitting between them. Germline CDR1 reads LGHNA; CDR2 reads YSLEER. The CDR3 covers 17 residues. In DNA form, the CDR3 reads TGCGCCAGCAGCCAAGGTGGAGGGCGCGGTTTATACAATGAGCAGTTCTTC. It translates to CASSQGGGRGLYNEQFF.

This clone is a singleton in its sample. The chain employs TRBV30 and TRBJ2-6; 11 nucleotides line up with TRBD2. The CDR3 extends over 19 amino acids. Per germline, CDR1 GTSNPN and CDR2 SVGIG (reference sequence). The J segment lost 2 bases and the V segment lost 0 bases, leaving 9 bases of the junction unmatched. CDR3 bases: TGTGCCTGGAGTGTACTCGTGATTAGCGGGGGGGCTGGGGCCAACGTCCTGACTTTC. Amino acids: CAWSVLVISGGAGANVLTF.

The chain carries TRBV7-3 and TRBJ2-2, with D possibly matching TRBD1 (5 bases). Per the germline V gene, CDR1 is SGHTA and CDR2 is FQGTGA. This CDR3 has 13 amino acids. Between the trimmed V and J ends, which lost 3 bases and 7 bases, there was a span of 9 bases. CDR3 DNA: TGTGCCAGCAGCTTTAGGGGTAACGGGGAGCTGTTTTTT. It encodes CASSFRGNGELFF.

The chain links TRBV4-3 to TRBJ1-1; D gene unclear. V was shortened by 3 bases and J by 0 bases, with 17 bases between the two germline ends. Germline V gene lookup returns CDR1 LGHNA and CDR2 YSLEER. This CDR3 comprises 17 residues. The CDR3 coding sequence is TGCGCCAGCAGCCACGTCGTCGGCCGAACTATGAACACTGAAGCTTTCTTT. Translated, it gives CASSHVVGRTMNTEAFF.

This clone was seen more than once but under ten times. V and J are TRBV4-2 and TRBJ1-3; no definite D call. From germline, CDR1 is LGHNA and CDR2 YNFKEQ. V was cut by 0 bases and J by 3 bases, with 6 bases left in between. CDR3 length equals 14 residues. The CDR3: CASSQDDIGNTIYF. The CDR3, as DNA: TGTGCCAGCAGCCAAGATGACATTGGAAACACCATATATTTT.

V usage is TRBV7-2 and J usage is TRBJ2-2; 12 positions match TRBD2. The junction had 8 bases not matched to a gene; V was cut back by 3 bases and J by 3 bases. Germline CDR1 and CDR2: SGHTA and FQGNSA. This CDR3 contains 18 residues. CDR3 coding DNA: TGTGCCAGCAGCTTCCCGGCTAGCGGGGGGGCTGACACCGGGGAGCTGTTTTTT. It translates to CASSFPASGGADTGELFF.

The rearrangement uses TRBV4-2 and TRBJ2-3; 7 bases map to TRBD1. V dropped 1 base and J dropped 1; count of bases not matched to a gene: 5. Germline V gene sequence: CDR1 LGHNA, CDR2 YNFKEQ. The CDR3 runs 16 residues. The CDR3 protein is CASSQAPGTGTDTQYF. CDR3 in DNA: TGTGCCAGCAGCCAAGCCCCCGGGACAGGCACAGATACGCAGTATTTT.

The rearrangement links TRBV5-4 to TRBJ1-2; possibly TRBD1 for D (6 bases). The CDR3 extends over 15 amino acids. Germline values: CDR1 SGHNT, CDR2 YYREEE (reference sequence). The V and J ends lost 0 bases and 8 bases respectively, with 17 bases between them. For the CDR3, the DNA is TGTGCCAGCAGCTTGGGGCCACAGGGAACCAAAGGCTACACCTTC. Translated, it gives CASSLGPQGTKGYTF.

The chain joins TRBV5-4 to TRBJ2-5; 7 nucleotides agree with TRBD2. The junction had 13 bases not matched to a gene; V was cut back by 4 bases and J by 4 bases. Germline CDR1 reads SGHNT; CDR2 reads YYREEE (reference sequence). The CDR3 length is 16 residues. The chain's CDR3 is CASSHASLAERETQYF. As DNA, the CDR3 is TGTGCCAGCAGCCACGCGTCCCTAGCGGAGCGAGAGACCCAGTACTTC.

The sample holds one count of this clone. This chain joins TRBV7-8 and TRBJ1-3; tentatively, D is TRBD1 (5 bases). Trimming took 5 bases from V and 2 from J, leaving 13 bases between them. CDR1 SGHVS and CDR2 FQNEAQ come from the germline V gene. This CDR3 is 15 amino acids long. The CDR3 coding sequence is TGTGCCAGCAGCCTCCTGCGGGGCGCTGGAAACACCATATATTTT. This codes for CASSLLRGAGNTIYF. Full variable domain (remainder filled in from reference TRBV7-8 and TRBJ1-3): GAGVSQSPRYKVAKRGQDVALRCDPISGHVSLFWYQQALGQGPEFLTYFQNEAQLDKSGLPSDRFFAERPEGSVSTLKIQRTQQEDSAVYLCASSLLRGAGNTIYFGEGSWLTVV.

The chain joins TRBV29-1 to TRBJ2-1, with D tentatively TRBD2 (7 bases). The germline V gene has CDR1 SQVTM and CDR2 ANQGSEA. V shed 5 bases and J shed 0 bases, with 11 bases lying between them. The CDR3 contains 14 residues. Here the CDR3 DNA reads TGCAGCGTTAGGGGGGGGGCCTCCTACAATGAGCAGTTCTTC. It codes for CSVRGGASYNEQFF.

The DNA of the CDR3 is TGTGCCAGCAGCCCCTCCCAGGGCACAGATACGCAGTATTTT. This gives the protein CASSPSQGTDTQYF. V usage is TRBV7-9 and J usage is TRBJ2-3; D gene uncertain. V gave up 5 bases and J gave up 1 base, with 10 bases separating them. The CDR3 totals 14 residues. Germline V gene lookup returns CDR1 SEHNR and CDR2 FQNEAQ (reference sequence).

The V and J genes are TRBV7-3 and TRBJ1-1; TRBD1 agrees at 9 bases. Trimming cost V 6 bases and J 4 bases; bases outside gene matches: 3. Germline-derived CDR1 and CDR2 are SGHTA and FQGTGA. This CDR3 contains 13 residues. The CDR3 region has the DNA TGTGCCAGCAGGGGACAGGGCGGCACTGAAGCTTTCTTT. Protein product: CASRGQGGTEAFF.

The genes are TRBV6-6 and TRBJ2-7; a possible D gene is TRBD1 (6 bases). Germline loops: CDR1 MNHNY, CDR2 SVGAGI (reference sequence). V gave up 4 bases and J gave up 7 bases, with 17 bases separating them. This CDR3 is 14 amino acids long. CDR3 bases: TGTGCCAGCAGTTCCACAGGGAAAGTAAGTGAGCAGTACTTC. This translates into CASSSTGKVSEQYF.